The present entry profiles one T cell receptor beta chain with its context. Antigen specificity is unknown. This specimen comes from a study of OX40 agonist ivuxolimab in advanced cancers. At the level of the study: In this cohort, patients received ivuxolimab, an agonistic anti-OX40 (CD134) antibody.

Only in-frame clones appear in the TCRdb table, and some are missing; sequencing was by immunoSEQ multiplex PCR. The table has about 91,000 clones, 65% to 90% seen once. Study results and limitations: Expanded clones belonging to CD8+ T cells outnumbered, on average, those of CD4+. At 0.1-3.0 mg/kg, partial responders had clonal expansion among the lowest observed.

The receptor was derived from an adult with an advanced solid tumor such as melanoma, head and neck, liver or kidney cancer. The sequenced sample was CD4+ or CD8+ T cells sorted from blood, obtained in a trial of the OX40 agonist ivuxolimab.

CDR3 sequence: CASSRTGYEQYF. CDR3 DNA: TGTGCCAGCAGTCGGACAGGCTACGAGCAGTACTTC. V and J are TRBV4-2 and TRBJ2-7; 7 bases fit TRBD1. The CDR3 has 12 residues. Germline V lookup: CDR1 LGHNA, CDR2 YNFKEQ. Trimming took 6 bases from V and 3 from J; bases not matched to a gene: 2.